This is a list of T cell receptor beta chains from one sample in a study of early T cells in non-severe SARS-CoV-2 infection. One entry per CDR3 protein, called by TCRdb with MiXCR from the 5' RACE reads. The repertoire includes about 80,000 distinct CDR3 sequences, 9.5% to 15% of them detected once, and around 1.1% sits in the top ten. Sequencing was performed on whole blood. The source of these receptors is an adult who was a healthcare worker with PCR-confirmed SARS-CoV-2 infection or an uninfected control (not recorded which). Each CDR3 is given with its conserved first and last residue. The order of the fields is clone size, V gene, J gene, D gene, CDR3 DNA, CDR3 protein. D genes are given only for firm matches. Part of the rows lack a size; the others show once, few, many or a class for expanded clones.

clone size: few; V gene: TRBV5-1; J gene: TRBJ2-3; D gene: NA; CDR3 DNA: TGCGCCAGCAGCTTGGTGGTAGCGGCAGATACGCAGTATTTT; CDR3 protein: CASSLVVAADTQYF
clone size: few; V gene: TRBV3-1; J gene: TRBJ2-7; D gene: NA; CDR3 DNA: TGTGCCAGCAGCCTATTTATAGGGGACGAGCAGTACTTC; CDR3 protein: CASSLFIGDEQYF
clone size: few; V gene: TRBV24-1; J gene: TRBJ1-6; D gene: TRBD1; CDR3 DNA: TGTGCCACCAGTGATTTGGAAGGGGGCGAAGTCTCCTATAATTCACCCCTCCACTTT; CDR3 protein: CATSDLEGGEVSYNSPLHF
clone size: NA; V gene: TRBV7-2; J gene: TRBJ2-7; D gene: TRBD2; CDR3 DNA: TGTGCCAGCAGTTCTAGCGGGGGCCCTTACGAGCAGTACTTC; CDR3 protein: CASSSSGGPYEQYF
clone size: NA; V gene: TRBV28; J gene: TRBJ2-1; D gene: NA; CDR3 DNA: TGTGCCAGCAGCATCGTCGTGGGGGCCTACAATGAGCAGTTCTTC; CDR3 protein: CASSIVVGAYNEQFF
clone size: few; V gene: TRBV29-1; J gene: TRBJ2-1; D gene: NA; CDR3 DNA: TGCAGCGTTACTAGGGGATTGGATGAGCAGTTCTTC; CDR3 protein: CSVTRGLDEQFF
clone size: NA; V gene: TRBV28; J gene: TRBJ2-3; D gene: TRBD1; CDR3 DNA: TGTGCCAGCAGTTTAGGGACAGTCCCTCTCAGCACAGATACGCAGTATTTT; CDR3 protein: CASSLGTVPLSTDTQYF
clone size: few; V gene: TRBV20-1; J gene: TRBJ2-7; D gene: NA; CDR3 DNA: TGCAGTGCTAGAGAGAGGTACGAGCAGTACTTC; CDR3 protein: CSARERYEQYF
clone size: many; V gene: TRBV6-1; J gene: TRBJ1-1; D gene: NA; CDR3 DNA: TGTGCCAGCAGTGAAGCCGATTGGGCTTCTGAAGCTTTCTTT; CDR3 protein: CASSEADWASEAFF
clone size: NA; V gene: TRBV5-1; J gene: TRBJ1-1; D gene: NA; CDR3 DNA: TGCGCCAGCAGCTCGGGAGACGCCCCCAACCGCGCTTTCTTT; CDR3 protein: CASSSGDAPNRAFF
clone size: many; V gene: TRBV7-2; J gene: TRBJ2-3; D gene: TRBD2; CDR3 DNA: TGTGCCAGCAGCTCCGGCCCTTTGGCTAGCGGGAGAGATACGCAGTATTTT; CDR3 protein: CASSSGPLASGRDTQYF
clone size: NA; V gene: TRBV19; J gene: TRBJ2-1; D gene: TRBD1; CDR3 DNA: TGTGCCAGTAGTATCGGGACAGGGCCCTTCGAGCAGTTCTTC; CDR3 protein: CASSIGTGPFEQFF
clone size: NA; V gene: TRBV11-2; J gene: TRBJ1-2; D gene: NA; CDR3 DNA: TGTGCCAGCAGCTTGCCAGGGGCCGCTAACTATGGCTACACCTTC; CDR3 protein: CASSLPGAANYGYTF
clone size: NA; V gene: TRBV19; J gene: TRBJ1-5; D gene: TRBD1; CDR3 DNA: TGTGCCAGTAGTCCGCGGGACAGGGGGCATCAGCCCCAGCATTTT; CDR3 protein: CASSPRDRGHQPQHF
clone size: many; V gene: TRBV6-2/TRBV6-3; J gene: TRBJ2-1; D gene: NA; CDR3 DNA: TGTGCCAGCAGTACGCAAGAGGTCAATGAGCAGTTCTTC; CDR3 protein: CASSTQEVNEQFF
clone size: many; V gene: TRBV14; J gene: TRBJ2-1; D gene: TRBD2; CDR3 DNA: TGTGCCAGCAGCCGACTAGCGTGGGGAGATTCGAACAATGAGCAGTTCTTC; CDR3 protein: CASSRLAWGDSNNEQFF
clone size: NA; V gene: TRBV5-5; J gene: TRBJ2-7; D gene: NA; CDR3 DNA: TGTGCCAGCAGCTTGGCCGGGTTACGGACACCAGACTACGAGCAGTACTTC; CDR3 protein: CASSLAGLRTPDYEQYF
clone size: few; V gene: TRBV29-1; J gene: TRBJ2-7; D gene: TRBD2; CDR3 DNA: TGCAGCGTTTTAGCGGGAGGGAAATCCTACGAGCAGTACTTC; CDR3 protein: CSVLAGGKSYEQYF
clone size: few; V gene: TRBV7-2; J gene: TRBJ2-5; D gene: NA; CDR3 DNA: TGTGCCAGCAGCTTAAAACAGGCGTGGGAGACCCAGTACTTC; CDR3 protein: CASSLKQAWETQYF
clone size: NA; V gene: TRBV10-2; J gene: TRBJ2-7; D gene: NA; CDR3 DNA: TGCGCCAGCAGTGAGGGACTCTACGGATCCGAGCAGTACTTC; CDR3 protein: CASSEGLYGSEQYF
clone size: many; V gene: TRBV20-1; J gene: TRBJ2-7; D gene: NA; CDR3 DNA: TGCAGTGCTAGAGATGAAGGCAGCTCCTACGAGCAGTACTTC; CDR3 protein: CSARDEGSSYEQYF
clone size: many; V gene: TRBV6-5; J gene: TRBJ1-1; D gene: NA; CDR3 DNA: TGTGCCAGCAGTCCGGGACGCTTGAGGACTGAAGCTTTCTTT; CDR3 protein: CASSPGRLRTEAFF
clone size: few; V gene: TRBV20-1; J gene: TRBJ2-1; D gene: NA; CDR3 DNA: TGCAGAATCATCTCTAGCTCCTACAATGAGCAGTTCTTC; CDR3 protein: CRIISSSYNEQFF
clone size: many; V gene: TRBV6-6; J gene: TRBJ2-7; D gene: NA; CDR3 DNA: TGTGCCAGCAGTTACTCGATTGTTGGGCAGTACTTC; CDR3 protein: CASSYSIVGQYF
clone size: many; V gene: TRBV5-1; J gene: TRBJ1-4; D gene: NA; CDR3 DNA: TGCGCCAGCAGCTCTGGGGTTGGTAATGAAAAACTGTTTTTT; CDR3 protein: CASSSGVGNEKLFF
clone size: NA; V gene: TRBV12-3/TRBV12-4; J gene: TRBJ1-5; D gene: NA; CDR3 DNA: TGTGCCAGCAGTCCCTCCAGTGGGGGAGTACAGCCCCAGCATTTT; CDR3 protein: CASSPSSGGVQPQHF
clone size: few; V gene: TRBV25-1; J gene: TRBJ1-6; D gene: TRBD1; CDR3 DNA: TGTGCCAGCAGCGGGACAGGGAATTCACCCCTCCACTTT; CDR3 protein: CASSGTGNSPLHF
clone size: NA; V gene: TRBV6-2/TRBV6-3; J gene: TRBJ2-5; D gene: NA; CDR3 DNA: TGTGCCAGCAGAGCCGCGGGGGCCGGCCAAGAGACCCAGTACTTC; CDR3 protein: CASRAAGAGQETQYF
clone size: NA; V gene: TRBV7-2; J gene: TRBJ2-3; D gene: TRBD2; CDR3 DNA: TGTGCCAGCAGCCTTATTAGCACTAGCGGAAGCACAGATACGCAGTATTTT; CDR3 protein: CASSLISTSGSTDTQYF
clone size: NA; V gene: TRBV20-1; J gene: TRBJ2-2; D gene: TRBD2; CDR3 DNA: TGCAGTGCCCCCGGACTAGCGGGAGGGCCTGACACCGGGGAGCTGTTTTTT; CDR3 protein: CSAPGLAGGPDTGELFF
clone size: many; V gene: TRBV4-2; J gene: TRBJ2-2; D gene: NA; CDR3 DNA: TGTGCCAGCAGCCACTCTGCCACAGGGAGCGGATCGAACACCGGGGAGCTGTTTTTT; CDR3 protein: CASSHSATGSGSNTGELFF
clone size: few; V gene: TRBV12-3/TRBV12-4; J gene: TRBJ2-5; D gene: NA; CDR3 DNA: TGTGCCAGCAGCCCGCGTGAGGGATACGAGACCCAGTACTTC; CDR3 protein: CASSPREGYETQYF
clone size: many; V gene: TRBV12-3/TRBV12-4; J gene: TRBJ2-3; D gene: NA; CDR3 DNA: TGTGCCAGCAGCCCCTGGATCGCAGATACGCAGTATTTT; CDR3 protein: CASSPWIADTQYF
clone size: NA; V gene: TRBV18; J gene: TRBJ1-1; D gene: NA; CDR3 DNA: TGTGCCAGCTCAATGGACATCACTGAAGCTTTCTTT; CDR3 protein: CASSMDITEAFF
clone size: few; V gene: TRBV24-1; J gene: TRBJ2-2; D gene: NA; CDR3 DNA: TGTGCCACCAGTGATACAGCCACGAACACCGGGGAGCTGTTTTTT; CDR3 protein: CATSDTATNTGELFF
clone size: many; V gene: TRBV7-2; J gene: TRBJ2-3; D gene: NA; CDR3 DNA: TGTGCCAGCAGCAAATTCCGGGACTGGAGCGCAGATACGCAGTATTTT; CDR3 protein: CASSKFRDWSADTQYF
clone size: few; V gene: TRBV11-2; J gene: TRBJ1-4; D gene: NA; CDR3 DNA: TGTGCCAGCAGCTTGGGGGGCGCAACTAATGAAAAACTGTTTTTT; CDR3 protein: CASSLGGATNEKLFF
clone size: NA; V gene: TRBV7-9; J gene: TRBJ2-6; D gene: NA; CDR3 DNA: TGTGCCAGCAGTGCCACAGAGTCGGGGGCCAACGTCCTGACTTTC; CDR3 protein: CASSATESGANVLTF
clone size: few; V gene: TRBV27; J gene: TRBJ2-7; D gene: TRBD1; CDR3 DNA: TGTGCCAGCAGAACACAGGGGGCGGTTGAGCAGTACTTC; CDR3 protein: CASRTQGAVEQYF
clone size: few; V gene: TRBV6-4; J gene: TRBJ2-2; D gene: TRBD2; CDR3 DNA: TGTGCCAGCAGTGACTCGAGCGGGGGCACCGGGGAGCTGTTTTTT; CDR3 protein: CASSDSSGGTGELFF
clone size: many; V gene: TRBV5-6; J gene: TRBJ1-1; D gene: NA; CDR3 DNA: TGTGCCAGCAGCTTGAATCTAGGACCTGAAGCTTTCTTT; CDR3 protein: CASSLNLGPEAFF
clone size: few; V gene: TRBV12-3/TRBV12-4; J gene: TRBJ2-3; D gene: TRBD2; CDR3 DNA: TGTGCCAGCAGTCCGGGGGGGGCCGGGACAGATACGCAGTATTTT; CDR3 protein: CASSPGGAGTDTQYF
clone size: NA; V gene: TRBV6-5; J gene: TRBJ2-7; D gene: TRBD2; CDR3 DNA: TGTGCCAGCAGTTATTCCAGCGGGGGGACCTACGAGCAGTACTTC; CDR3 protein: CASSYSSGGTYEQYF
clone size: many; V gene: TRBV20-1; J gene: TRBJ2-1; D gene: TRBD2; CDR3 DNA: TGCAGTGCAACCGGGGCGGGAGACAACTACAATGAGCAGTTCTTC; CDR3 protein: CSATGAGDNYNEQFF
clone size: few; V gene: TRBV9; J gene: TRBJ2-3; D gene: TRBD2; CDR3 DNA: TGTGCCAGCAGCGCTAGACTAGCGGGGGGACTTGAGGATACGCAGTATTTT; CDR3 protein: CASSARLAGGLEDTQYF
clone size: few; V gene: TRBV7-2; J gene: TRBJ2-3; D gene: TRBD2; CDR3 DNA: TGTTCGAGCGGGAGGACAGATACGCAGTATTTT; CDR3 protein: CSSGRTDTQYF
clone size: few; V gene: TRBV7-6; J gene: TRBJ2-7; D gene: TRBD1; CDR3 DNA: TGTGCCAGCAGCCCTGATCCGGGACAGGGCGCCTACGAGCAGTACTTC; CDR3 protein: CASSPDPGQGAYEQYF
clone size: NA; V gene: TRBV6-6; J gene: TRBJ2-3; D gene: NA; CDR3 DNA: TGTGCCAGCAGTTACATCTCAGATACGCAGTATTTT; CDR3 protein: CASSYISDTQYF
clone size: many; V gene: TRBV7-2; J gene: TRBJ2-5; D gene: NA; CDR3 DNA: TGTGCCAGCAGCTTAGAGGCACGGGGCTCGGGGACCCAGTACTTC; CDR3 protein: CASSLEARGSGTQYF
clone size: NA; V gene: TRBV20-1; J gene: TRBJ2-7; D gene: TRBD1; CDR3 DNA: TGCAGTGCTACAGCCCCAGGGGGCACCTACGAGCAGTACTTC; CDR3 protein: CSATAPGGTYEQYF
clone size: NA; V gene: TRBV3-1; J gene: TRBJ2-2; D gene: NA; CDR3 DNA: TGTGCCAGCAGCCGACGAACCGACACCGGGGAGCTGTTTTTT; CDR3 protein: CASSRRTDTGELFF
clone size: NA; V gene: TRBV24-1; J gene: TRBJ2-1; D gene: NA; CDR3 DNA: TGTGCCACCAAGCAGTGGCGGCCTAGTGAGCAGTTCTTC; CDR3 protein: CATKQWRPSEQFF
clone size: many; V gene: TRBV10-3; J gene: TRBJ1-1; D gene: NA; CDR3 DNA: TGTGCCATCAGTGCCTCCCAACCTACTGAAGCTTTCTTT; CDR3 protein: CAISASQPTEAFF
clone size: NA; V gene: TRBV11-2; J gene: TRBJ1-1; D gene: NA; CDR3 DNA: TGTGCCAGCAGCCCTCGACTGACAGTGCGAGGGGACACTGAAGCTTTCTTT; CDR3 protein: CASSPRLTVRGDTEAFF